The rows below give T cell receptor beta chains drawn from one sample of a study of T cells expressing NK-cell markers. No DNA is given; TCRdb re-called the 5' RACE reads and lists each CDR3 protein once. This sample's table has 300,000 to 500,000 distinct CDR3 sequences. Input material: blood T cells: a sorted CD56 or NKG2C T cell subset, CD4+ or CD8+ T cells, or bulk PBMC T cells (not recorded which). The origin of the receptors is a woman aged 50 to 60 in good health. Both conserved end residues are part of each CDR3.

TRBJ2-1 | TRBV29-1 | CSVDRVLIQEEFF
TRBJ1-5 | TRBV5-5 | CASSSAGTDSSNQPQHF
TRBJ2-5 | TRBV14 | CASSQEIFVGTQYF
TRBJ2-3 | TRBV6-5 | CASGGWYTQYF
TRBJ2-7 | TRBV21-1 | CASSKVRAGSYEQYF
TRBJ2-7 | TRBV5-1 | CASSLGGTLGYEQYF
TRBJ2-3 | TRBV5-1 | CASSRSGLAGGTQTDTQYF
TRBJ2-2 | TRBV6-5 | CASRSPLVSTGELFF
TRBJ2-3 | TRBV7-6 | CASSQGLHPDTQYF
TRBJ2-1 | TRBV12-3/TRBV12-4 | CASSLLPRNNEQFF
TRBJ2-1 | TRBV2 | CASSDGSSQFF
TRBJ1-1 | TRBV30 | CAQIAGITEAFF
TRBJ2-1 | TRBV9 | CASSVTSGPYNEQFF
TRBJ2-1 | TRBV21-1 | CASSKGGNLCNEQFF
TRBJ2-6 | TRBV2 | CASRKDRDGANVLTF
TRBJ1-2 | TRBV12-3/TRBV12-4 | CATGRSNYGYTF
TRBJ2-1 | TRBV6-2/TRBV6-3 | CASSSRPAGGPYEQFF
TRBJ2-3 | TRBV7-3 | CASSSPGLAGMSTDTQYF
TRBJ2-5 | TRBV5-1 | CASLLAGDGTQYF
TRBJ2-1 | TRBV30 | CAVAAGGWKDEQFF
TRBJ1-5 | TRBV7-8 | CASSLGGGQGLPQHF
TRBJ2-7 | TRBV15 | CATRSSGGNYEQYF
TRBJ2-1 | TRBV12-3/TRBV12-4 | CASSLGQGPYNEQFF
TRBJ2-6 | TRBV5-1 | CASSSIPSSGANVLTF
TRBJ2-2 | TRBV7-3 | CASSSIMGGELFF
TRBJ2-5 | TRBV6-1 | CASSEYGNGANQETQYF
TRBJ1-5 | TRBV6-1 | CASSEWMGQPQHF
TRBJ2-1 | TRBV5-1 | CASSLIGNEQFF
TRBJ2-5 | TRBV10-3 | CAISEAMRETQYF
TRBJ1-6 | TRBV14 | CASSPMRTAYNSPLHF
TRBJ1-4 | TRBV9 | CASSESPGLLGKLFF
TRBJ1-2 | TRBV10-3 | CAISTGTEGIYGYTF
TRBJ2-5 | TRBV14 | CASSQDGGMETQYF
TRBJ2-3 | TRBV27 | CASSPPLSVGRTADTQYF
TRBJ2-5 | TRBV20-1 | CSASGTGALRETQYF
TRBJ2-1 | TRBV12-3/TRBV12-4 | CASSLYTGRPFF
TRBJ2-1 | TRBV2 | CASSEVIINEQFF
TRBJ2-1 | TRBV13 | CASSVTSGRHYNEQFF
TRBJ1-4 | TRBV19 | CASSIHLELFF
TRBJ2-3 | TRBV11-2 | CASSRIPGQGSSTDTQYF
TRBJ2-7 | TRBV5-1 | CASSTRQGAQVEQYF
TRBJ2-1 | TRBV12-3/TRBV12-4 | CASRPGPFRTYEQFF
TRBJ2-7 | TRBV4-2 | CASSQESGIFYEQYF
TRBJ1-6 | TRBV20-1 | CSASASTGGGSPLHF
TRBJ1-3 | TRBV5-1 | CASSLAGGGNTIYF
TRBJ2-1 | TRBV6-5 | CASSYGRGTYNEQFF
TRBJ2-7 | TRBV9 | CASTPGQGSYEQYF
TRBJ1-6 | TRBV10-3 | CAIRADSYNSPLHF
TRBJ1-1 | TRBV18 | CASSPGQTSLGTEAFF
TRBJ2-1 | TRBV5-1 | CASSHRTSGRYNEQFF
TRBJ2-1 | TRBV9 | CASSVGGPSYNEQFF
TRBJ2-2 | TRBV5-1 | CASRVAGATTGELFF
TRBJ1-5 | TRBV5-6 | CASSSRGGAGQPQHF
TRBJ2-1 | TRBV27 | CASTPHAGTTVFF